This TCR beta chain was found in a study of neurological immune-mediated disorders. Study-wide points: Falling below healthy controls, multiple sclerosis showed the least TCR clonal expansion, while HTLV-1-associated myelopathy showed the most.

Germline values: CDR1 LGHDT, CDR2 YNNKEL (reference sequence). The CDR3 is 16 residues long. J was trimmed by 4 bases and V by 3 bases; bases with no gene match: 10. The sorted libraries took 850,000 to 1,000,000 CD4+ or CD8+ T cells. This clonotype was observed at least ten times. Its antigen is still unknown. The making of cDNA relied on 5'RACE with 10-nucleotide random UMIs. Using its own MiXCR run on the 5' RACE reads, TCRdb lists one record per CDR3 protein. The sample yields 39,000 or so distinct CDR3 sequences, 4.8% seen once. This TCR derives from a man younger than 35 in good health. The chain couples TRBV3-1 to TRBJ2-7; 9 bases are a match to TRBD1. Sequencing was done on a sample of CD4+ T cells from blood. The CDR3 reads CASSHAGGTGLYEQYF. The CDR3 DNA follows: TGTGCCAGCAGCCATGCCGGTGGGACAGGGTTATACGAGCAGTACTTC.